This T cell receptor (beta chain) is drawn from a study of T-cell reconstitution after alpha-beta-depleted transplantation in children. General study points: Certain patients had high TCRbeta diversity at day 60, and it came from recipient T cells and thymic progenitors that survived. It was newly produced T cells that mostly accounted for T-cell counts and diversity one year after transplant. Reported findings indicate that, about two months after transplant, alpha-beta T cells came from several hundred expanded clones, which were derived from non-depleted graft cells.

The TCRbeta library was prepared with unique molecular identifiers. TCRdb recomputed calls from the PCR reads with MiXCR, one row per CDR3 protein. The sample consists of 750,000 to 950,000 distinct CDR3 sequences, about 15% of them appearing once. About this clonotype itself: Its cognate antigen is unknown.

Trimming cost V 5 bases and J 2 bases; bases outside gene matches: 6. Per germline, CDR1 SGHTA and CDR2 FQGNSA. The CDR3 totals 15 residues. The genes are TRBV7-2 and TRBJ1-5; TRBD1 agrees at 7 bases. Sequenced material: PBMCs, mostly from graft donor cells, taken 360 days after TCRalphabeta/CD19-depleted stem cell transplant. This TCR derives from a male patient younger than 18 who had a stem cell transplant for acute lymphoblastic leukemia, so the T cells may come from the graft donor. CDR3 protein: CASSRRTGRNQPQHF. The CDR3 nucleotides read TGTGCCAGCAGCCGGAGGACAGGCCGCAATCAGCCCCAGCATTTT.